Listed here are 10 T cell receptor beta chains from one sample, sequenced in a study of graft-versus-host responses after intestinal transplantation. Profiling relied on immunoSEQ multiplex PCR, and the TCRdb table lists in-frame clones only, not all of them. Of 25,000 to 35,000 clones listed, roughly 93% were seen once; the top ten hold under 0.9%. The source was PBMCs, collected about 62 days after intestinal transplant. The receptor source for this set is a human patient who received an intestinal transplant, so some T cells may come from the graft donor.

This rearrangement joins TRBV12-5 to TRBJ1-5, with TRBD1 matching 9 bases. The CDR3 covers 18 residues. From germline, CDR1 is LGHNT and CDR2 FRNRAP. J lost 2 bases, V lost 1 base, and 9 bases had no gene match. CDR3 DNA: TGTGCTAGTGGTTTGGGACAGGGGGTATTTGGGGGCAATCAGCCCCAGCATTTT. Translating gives CASGLGQGVFGGNQPQHF.

V is TRBV4-1 and J is TRBJ2-7, with D possibly being TRBD2 (6 bases). V lost 0 bases to trimming and J lost 4 bases, with 10 bases between them. CDR1 and CDR2 from the germline V gene are MGHRA and YSYEKL. The CDR3 runs to 14 residues. DNA for the CDR3: TGCGCCAGCAGCCAAGATGGCCGGGGGTACGAGCAGTACTTC. Translation: CASSQDGRGYEQYF.

The chain recombines TRBV5-4 with TRBJ1-3; no clear D gene. V lost 4 bases, J lost 1 base, and 3 bases lay in between. CDR1 is SGHNT, CDR2 YYREEE, per germline (reference sequence). This CDR3 region has 12 residues. CDR3: CASSQSGNTIYF. The CDR3 nucleotides read TGTGCCAGCAGCCAGTCTGGAAACACCATATATTTT.

This clone has a handful of counts. The J gene is TRBJ1-2, the V gene TRBV6-6; 7 nucleotides line up with TRBD1. V was clipped by 6 bases and J by 5 bases; unmatched bases: 6. The CDR3 consists of 13 residues. Germline lookup yields CDR1 MNHNY and CDR2 SVGAGI (reference sequence). The CDR3 protein is CASRPEGQYGYTF. CDR3 nucleotides: TGTGCCAGCAGGCCTGAGGGACAGTATGGCTACACCTTC.

The chain couples TRBV4-1 to TRBJ1-1; TRBD1 matches 7 bases. The V gene end was trimmed by 4 bases and the J gene end by 6 bases; junction bases not matched to a gene: 5. Germline lookup yields CDR1 MGHRA and CDR2 YSYEKL. This CDR3 is built from 13 residues. The CDR3, as DNA: TGCGCCAGCAGCCTAAACCAGGGGGCTGAAGCTTTCTTT. Protein product: CASSLNQGAEAFF.

This chain uses TRBV28 with TRBJ2-7; 8 nucleotides match TRBD1. Germline values: CDR1 MDHEN, CDR2 SYDVKM. CDR3 size: 15 residues. Germline trimming cut 3 bases from V and 1 base from J; bases unmatched to any gene: 5. The CDR3 DNA reads as TGTGCCAGCAGTTTCAGGGGGCGAAAGTCCTACGAGCAGTACTTC. This translates into CASSFRGRKSYEQYF.

The gene calls are TRBV5-8 and TRBJ2-1; D possibly uses TRBD1 or TRBD2 (5 bases each). Trimming took 4 bases from V and 2 from J, leaving 10 bases between them. This CDR3 is 14 amino acids long. Germline CDR1 and CDR2: SGHTS and YDEGEE. The chain's CDR3 is CASSPGTPYNEQFF. The CDR3 coding sequence is TGTGCCAGCAGCCCCGGGACGCCCTACAATGAGCAGTTCTTC.

The rearrangement links TRBV11-2 to TRBJ1-2; no reliable D call. Germline values: CDR1 SGHAT, CDR2 FQNNGV. V gave up 3 bases and J gave up 0 bases, with 17 bases separating them. This CDR3 region has 17 residues. The chain's CDR3 is CASSFFVPRPANYGYTF. The CDR3 DNA is TGTGCCAGCAGCTTTTTTGTCCCGAGACCAGCTAACTATGGCTACACCTTC.

For this clone: Other DNA sequences of this sample code for an identical CDR3. The rearrangement links TRBV27 to TRBJ2-6, with D unresolved. Germline CDR1 and CDR2: MNHEY and SMNVEV (reference sequence). Between the trimmed V and J ends, which lost 6 bases and 0 bases, there was a span of 3 bases. This CDR3 has 13 amino acids. CDR3 region: CASSYSGANVLTF. CDR3 DNA sequence: TGTGCCAGCAGCTACTCTGGGGCCAACGTCCTGACTTTC.

CDR3 DNA sequence: TGTGCCAGTAGTATCGGGACAGGGGCGAACACTGAAGCTTTCTTT. Protein product: CASSIGTGANTEAFF. The chain joins TRBV19 to TRBJ1-1; TRBD1 agrees at 10 bases. The CDR3 is 15 residues long. CDR1 and CDR2 (germline): LNHDA, SQIVND (reference sequence). After removal of 3 bases from V and 1 base from J, the junction contained 2 bases not matched to a gene.